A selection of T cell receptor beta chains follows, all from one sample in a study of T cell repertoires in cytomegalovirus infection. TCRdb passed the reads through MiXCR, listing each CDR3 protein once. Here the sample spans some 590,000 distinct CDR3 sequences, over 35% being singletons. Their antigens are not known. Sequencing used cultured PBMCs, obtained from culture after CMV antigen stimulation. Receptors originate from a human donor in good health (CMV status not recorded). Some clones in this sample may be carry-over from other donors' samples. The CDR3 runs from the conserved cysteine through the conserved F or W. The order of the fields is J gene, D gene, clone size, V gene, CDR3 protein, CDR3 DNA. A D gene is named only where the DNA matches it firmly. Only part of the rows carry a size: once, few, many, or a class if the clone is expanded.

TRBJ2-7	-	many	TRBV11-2	CASSSTGGRDHEQYF	TGTGCCAGCAGCTCCACGGGGGGCAGGGACCACGAGCAGTACTTC
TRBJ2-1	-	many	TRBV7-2	CASRPGGGTGNEQFF	TGTGCCAGCAGGCCCGGGGGGGGGACAGGGAATGAGCAGTTCTTC
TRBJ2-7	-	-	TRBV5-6	CASSTQSYEQYF	TGTGCCAGCAGCACCCAATCCTACGAGCAGTACTTC
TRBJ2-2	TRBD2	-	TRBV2	CASTRGLRGESGELFF	TGTGCCAGCACCCGGGGACTACGGGGGGAGTCCGGGGAGCTGTTTTTT
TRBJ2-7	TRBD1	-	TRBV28	CASRDRGTYEQYF	TGTGCCAGCAGGGACAGGGGAACCTACGAGCAGTACTTC
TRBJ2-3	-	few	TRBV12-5	CASGLGGARGTDTQYF	TGTGCTAGTGGTTTGGGGGGGGCGCGGGGCACAGATACGCAGTATTTT
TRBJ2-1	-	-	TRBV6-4	CASSPQPISSYNEQFF	TGTGCCAGCAGCCCCCAGCCGATAAGCTCCTACAATGAGCAGTTCTTC
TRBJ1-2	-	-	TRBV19	CATSADLYGYTF	TGTGCCACCAGCGCCGACCTCTATGGCTACACCTTC
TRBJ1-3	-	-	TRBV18	CASSPPYPSGGNTIYF	TGTGCCAGCTCACCACCGTACCCCTCTGGCGGAAACACCATATATTTT
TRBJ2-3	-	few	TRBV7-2	CASSFPHTDTQYF	TGTGCCAGCAGCTTCCCCCACACAGATACGCAGTATTTT
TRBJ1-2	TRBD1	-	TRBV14	CASSQDSGQGAQYTF	TGTGCCAGCAGCCAAGATTCAGGACAGGGGGCACAATACACCTTC
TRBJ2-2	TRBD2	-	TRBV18	CASSPNGLAANTGELFF	TGTGCCAGCTCACCTAATGGACTAGCGGCGAACACCGGGGAGCTGTTTTTT
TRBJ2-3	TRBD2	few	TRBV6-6	CASSYFASGTTDTQYF	TGTGCCAGCAGTTATTTTGCTAGCGGGACAACAGATACGCAGTATTTT
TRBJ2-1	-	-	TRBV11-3	CASSKREGGGNEQFF	TGTGCCAGCAGCAAAAGGGAGGGAGGGGGGAATGAGCAGTTCTTC
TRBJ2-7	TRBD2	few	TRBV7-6	CASSSYSGRAPEQYF	TGTGCCAGCAGCTCCTATAGCGGGAGGGCCCCCGAGCAGTACTTC
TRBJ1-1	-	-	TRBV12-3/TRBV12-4	CASSPIGQPEGEAFF	TGTGCCAGCAGCCCCATTGGACAGCCCGAGGGTGAAGCTTTCTTT
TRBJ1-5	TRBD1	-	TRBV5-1	CASSFGQGEPQHF	TGCGCCAGCAGCTTCGGACAGGGCGAGCCCCAGCATTTT
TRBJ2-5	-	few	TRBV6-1	CASSGTAAQETQYF	TGTGCCAGCAGTGGGACAGCAGCCCAAGAGACCCAGTACTTC
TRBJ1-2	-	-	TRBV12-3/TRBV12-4	CASRRPPGPGEDGYTF	TGTGCCAGCAGACGACCCCCGGGCCCCGGGGAGGATGGCTACACCTTC
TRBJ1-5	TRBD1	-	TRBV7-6	CASSRGQYQPQHF	TGTGCCAGCAGCCGGGGACAGTACCAGCCCCAGCATTTT
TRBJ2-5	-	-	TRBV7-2	CASRTAGAAETQYF	TGTGCCAGCAGGACGGCAGGGGCAGCAGAGACCCAGTACTTC
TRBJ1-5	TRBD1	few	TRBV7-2	CASSLRRAGDRVEPQHF	TGTGCCAGCAGCTTACGCCGGGCGGGGGACAGGGTCGAGCCCCAGCATTTT